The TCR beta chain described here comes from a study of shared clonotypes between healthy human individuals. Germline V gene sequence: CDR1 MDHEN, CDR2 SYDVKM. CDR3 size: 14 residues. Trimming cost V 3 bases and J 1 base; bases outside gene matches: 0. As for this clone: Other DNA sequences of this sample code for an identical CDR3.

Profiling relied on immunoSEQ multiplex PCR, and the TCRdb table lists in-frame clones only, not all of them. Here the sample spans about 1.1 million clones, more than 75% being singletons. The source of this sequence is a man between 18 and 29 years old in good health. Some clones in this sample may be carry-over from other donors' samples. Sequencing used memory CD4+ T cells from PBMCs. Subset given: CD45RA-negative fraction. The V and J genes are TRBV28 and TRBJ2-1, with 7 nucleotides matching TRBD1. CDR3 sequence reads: CASSLGQSYNEQFF. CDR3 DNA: TGTGCCAGCAGTTTGGGACAGTCCTACAATGAGCAGTTCTTC.